This record looks at one T cell receptor (beta chain) sequence and its context. Its antigen remains unknown. The sample originates from a study of T cell responses to AZD1222 COVID-19 vaccine. General study results and limits: Most donors were white British and more were female, and clonal diversity was possibly underestimated. Close to half of all spike-specific TCRs reportedly target regions of the variants that are unmutated. Seropositive at baseline were only a handful of AZD1222 recipients. Spike-specific TCR repertoires showed rising breadth and depth after two AZD1222 doses.

Measured with immunoSEQ multiplex PCR; TCRdb has only the in-frame clones, and not every one. The sample records tens of thousands of clones, around 85% being singletons. Germline assignment: CDR1 MNHEY and CDR2 SVGAGI. The CDR3 runs to 14 residues. With V trimmed by 7 bases and J by 5 bases, 7 bases remained unmatched. The material was peripheral blood, obtained on day 0 of AZD1222 vaccination. This clonotype originated in an adult in good health. This chain links TRBV6-5 with TRBJ1-2, with 10 bases that match TRBD1. The CDR3 bases are TGTGCCAGCACCCCGGGACAGGGGTTGTATGGCTACACCTTC. This translates into CASTPGQGLYGYTF.